The 15 T cell receptor beta chains reported below all come from one sample, sequenced in a study of blood T cell repertoires in COVID-19. Only in-frame clones appear in the TCRdb table, and some are missing; sequencing was by immunoSEQ multiplex PCR. The table shows about 240,000 clones, with 92% occurring only once. The specimen was peripheral blood. The receptors shown here come from a man aged 30 to 39 with COVID-19, enrolled during active disease.

This sequence joins TRBV6-5 and TRBJ2-6; D possibly corresponds to TRBD1 (6 bases). The V gene lost 5 bases and the J gene lost 2 bases, with 10 bases spanning the gap. CDR3 size: 15 residues. Per the germline V gene, CDR1 is MNHEY and CDR2 is SVGAGI. The CDR3 region is CASSPTGPGANVLTF. Written as DNA, the CDR3 is TGTGCCAGCAGTCCAACAGGGCCTGGGGCCAACGTCCTGACTTTC.

This chain uses TRBV6-5 with TRBJ2-7; TRBD1 matches at 10 bases. The CDR3 length is 14 residues. Germline CDR1 and CDR2: MNHEY and SVGAGI. The trim removed 4 bases at V and 5 bases at J, leaving 5 bases unmatched. CDR3 amino acids: CASSLGQGRDEQYF. Written as DNA, the CDR3 is TGTGCCAGCAGTTTGGGACAGGGGAGAGACGAGCAGTACTTC.

The chain uses TRBV5-4 and TRBJ2-7, with D possibly matching TRBD1 (6 bases). The V gene's germline CDR1 is SGHNT and CDR2 YYREEE (reference sequence). V dropped 0 bases and J dropped 4 bases, with 17 bases sitting between them. This CDR3 is 16 amino acids long. CDR3 residues: CASSLGQVLEGYEQYF. The DNA for the CDR3 is TGTGCCAGCAGCTTGGGACAGGTTTTGGAAGGGTACGAGCAGTACTTC.

The chain carries TRBV13 and TRBJ2-3; possible D gene TRBD2, 5 bases. The ends were cut back, 6 bases at V and 5 bases at J, with 12 bases in the middle. From germline, CDR1 is PRHDT and CDR2 FYEKMQ (reference sequence). There are 13 residues in the CDR3. The CDR3 bases are TGTGCCAGCAGGTTGACCGGGGTAGATACGCAGTATTTT. Translation: CASRLTGVDTQYF.

The chain uses TRBV24-1 and TRBJ1-2; D is unresolved. From germline, CDR1 is KGHDR and CDR2 SFDVKD. The length of the CDR3 is 13 residues. Between the trimmed V and J ends, which lost 9 bases and 2 bases, there was a span of 12 bases. CDR3 DNA sequence: TGTGCCACCCTCGAACACAGCAACTATGGCTACACCTTC. It codes for CATLEHSNYGYTF.

Here the CDR3 DNA reads TGCAGCGTTGAAAACGCTCAGGGGCAGTACTTC. It specifies CSVENAQGQYF. V gene TRBV29-1 combines with J gene TRBJ2-7, with TRBD1 as a possible D gene (5 bases). There are 11 residues in the CDR3. Germline V lookup: CDR1 SQVTM, CDR2 ANQGSEA. Deletions cut 2 bases from V and 9 bases from J, with 11 bases between.

The chain links TRBV11-2 to TRBJ1-3; D may be TRBD1 (5 bases). CDR3 length equals 17 residues. Deletions cut 5 bases from V and 7 bases from J, with 24 bases between. The germline V gene has CDR1 SGHAT and CDR2 FQNNGV. As DNA, the CDR3 is TGTGCCAGCAGCGGAGGGGTATTCACACGGGGATCGAACACCATATATTTT. Translating it yields CASSGGVFTRGSNTIYF.

V is TRBV7-9 and J is TRBJ1-6; 8 nucleotides match TRBD1. The V segment lost 5 bases and the J segment 0 bases; nucleotides outside the gene matches: 6. From germline, CDR1 is SEHNR and CDR2 FQNEAQ (reference sequence). This CDR3 spans 17 amino acids. CDR3 coding DNA: TGTGCCAGCAGCCCAGGACAGGGTAGCTCCTATAATTCACCCCTCCACTTT. Translated: CASSPGQGSSYNSPLHF.

The chain has TRBV2 and TRBJ2-7, with TRBD1 identical over 9 bases. The CDR3 runs 12 residues. Trimming at V came to 7 bases and at J to 5 bases, leaving 3 bases not matched to a gene. Germline V CDR1 and CDR2: SNHLY, FYNNEI. The CDR3 region has the DNA TGTGCCAGCACCCGGGACAGGGACGAGCAGTACTTC. Translated: CASTRDRDEQYF.

The chain has TRBV10-1 and TRBJ1-1; TRBD1 might be the D (5 bases). The CDR3 is made up of 12 amino acids. Looked up from germline, CDR1 is WNHNN and CDR2 is SYGVQD (reference sequence). V was cut by 6 bases and J by 10 bases, with 15 bases left in between. Here the CDR3 reads CASSPTGLGAFF. In DNA, the CDR3 is TGCGCCAGCAGCCCTACAGGATTGGGAGCTTTCTTT.

The chain employs TRBV4-1 and TRBJ1-6; maybe TRBD1 (6 bases). The CDR3 length is 18 residues. With 1 base removed from V and 0 bases from J, the gap between germline ends came to 13 bases. Germline values: CDR1 MGHRA, CDR2 YSYEKL. The chain's CDR3 is CASSQVPQGSSYNSPLHF. The CDR3 DNA reads TGCGCCAGCAGCCAAGTCCCGCAGGGGAGCTCCTATAATTCACCCCTCCACTTT.

V usage is TRBV5-1 and J usage is TRBJ1-2; TRBD1 is a possible D gene (5 bases). CDR3 size: 14 residues. V was trimmed by 3 bases and J by 1 base, leaving 10 bases between them. The germline V gene encodes CDR1 SGHRS and CDR2 YFSETQ. DNA for the CDR3: TGCGCCAGCAGCTGGGAGGGACTTAACTATGGCTACACCTTC. This gives the protein CASSWEGLNYGYTF.

The chain links TRBV14 to TRBJ2-1; D unclear. Trimming pared 0 bases from V and 15 bases from J, leaving 15 bases between. CDR1 is SGHDN and CDR2 is FVKESK in the germline V gene. This CDR3 contains 13 residues. The CDR3 DNA reads as TGTGCCAGCAGCCAAGACTTGAGAAGAGCGCTGTTCTTC. Translated, it gives CASSQDLRRALFF.

This chain joins TRBV6-5 and TRBJ1-4, with TRBD1 matching over 8 bases. CDR1 MNHEY and CDR2 SVGAGI come from the germline V gene. This CDR3 contains 15 residues. The V gene end was trimmed by 5 bases and the J gene end by 8 bases; junction bases not matched to a gene: 10. CDR3 in DNA: TGTGCCAGCAGTCGTCGACAGGGGATTGGCGAAAAACTGTTTTTT. Its protein product is CASSRRQGIGEKLFF.

The V and J genes are TRBV6-6 and TRBJ2-5, with D perhaps matching TRBD2 (5 bases). Germline CDR1 reads MNHNY; CDR2 reads SVGAGI (reference sequence). There are 15 residues in the CDR3. Trimming took 5 bases from V and 1 from J, leaving 14 bases between them. The DNA for the CDR3 is TGTGCCAGCAGTCTTCTAGCTGGCCCCCAAGAGACCCAGTACTTC. This encodes CASSLLAGPQETQYF.